This TCR beta chain was captured in a study of cytomegalovirus exposure and HLA in healthy donors. Turning to the study itself: For the roughly 370 genotyped donors, over 80% fell within the Caucasian-associated ancestry cluster. Findings and caveats of the study: Analyzed later, most CMV-associated TCR beta chains appeared HLA-restricted. A few chains tied to CMV proved CMV antigen-specific in vitro. The classifier reportedly diagnosed cytomegalovirus status with high specificity and sensitivity.

This PCR relied on a set of 60 Vbeta primers and 13 Jbeta primers. TCRdb's copy holds only in-frame clones and misses some; the assay was immunoSEQ multiplex PCR. The data show 150,000 to 200,000 clones, roughly 90% seen once. Worth noting for this clone: What it binds is not known.

Material: PBMCs. This clonotype was obtained from a woman younger than 30 in good health and CMV-seronegative.

In DNA form, the CDR3 reads TGTGCCAGCAGACTCTGGCCCCGGGGGAGCTCCTACAATGAGCAGTTCTTC. It codes for CASRLWPRGSSYNEQFF. The chain couples TRBV7-9 to TRBJ2-1, with D possibly being TRBD2 (6 bases). CDR1 and CDR2 (germline): SEHNR, FQNEAQ (reference sequence). This CDR3 contains 17 residues. V dropped 6 bases and J dropped 0 bases, with 18 bases sitting between them. The entire variable domain, with the rest obtained from reference TRBV7-9 and TRBJ2-1, is as follows: DTGVSQNPRHKITKRGQNVTFRCDPISEHNRLYWYRQTLGQGPEFLTYFQNEAQLEKSRLLSDRFSAERPKGSFSTLEIQRTEQGDSAMYLCASRLWPRGSSYNEQFFGPGTRLTVL.